These 18 T cell receptor beta chains came from one sample sequenced in a study of shared clonotypes between healthy human individuals. TCRdb keeps only in-frame clones here, not all; method: immunoSEQ multiplex PCR. The table shows 2 million or so clones, with 95% occurring only once. Sequencing used naive CD4+ T cells sorted from blood. Subset meaning: CD45RA+ positively selected. The receptors were gathered from a man between 18 and 35 years old in good health.

This chain connects TRBV6-1 to TRBJ2-1, with 9 bases matching TRBD2. CDR1 is MNHNS, CDR2 SASEGT, per germline. The trim removed 7 bases at V and 4 bases at J, leaving 8 bases unmatched. The CDR3 loop spans 15 amino acids. In DNA, the CDR3 is TGTGCCAGCAACCTAGCGGGGAGTATGTACAATGAGCAGTTCTTC. It yields the protein CASNLAGSMYNEQFF.

The J gene is TRBJ2-7, the V gene TRBV6-1, with 10 bases aligning to TRBD1. Germline V gene lookup returns CDR1 MNHNS and CDR2 SASEGT. This CDR3 is built from 14 residues. V trimming: 5 bases; J trimming: 4 bases; junction bases outside the gene matches: 5. The CDR3 here is CASSSGTGVYEQYF. The CDR3 nucleotides read TGTGCCAGCAGTTCCGGGACAGGGGTTTACGAGCAGTACTTC.

This clone was observed once. This sequence joins TRBV7-2 and TRBJ2-7; D unresolved. In germline, CDR1 is SGHTA, CDR2 FQGNSA. This CDR3 comprises 13 residues. Deletions cut 5 bases from V and 1 base from J, with 9 bases between. CDR3 nucleotide sequence: TGTGCCAGCAGCAAAAGCTATTCCTACGAGCAGTACTTC. Its protein product is CASSKSYSYEQYF.

This chain joins TRBV10-3 and TRBJ1-3, with unresolved D. Germline CDR1 is ENHRY and CDR2 is SYGVKD. The V end was cut by 0 bases, the J end by 0 bases, with 3 bases between. The CDR3 is made up of 14 amino acids. As DNA, the CDR3 is TGTGCCATCAGTGAGTCGGACTCTGGAAACACCATATATTTT. Its protein product is CAISESDSGNTIYF.

The V call is TRBV7-9, the J call TRBJ2-5; 10 nucleotides match TRBD2. Trimming took 5 bases from V and 5 from J; bases not matched to a gene: 8. The germline gives CDR1 SEHNR, CDR2 FQNEAQ (reference sequence). The CDR3 sequence is 15 residues long. Written as DNA, the CDR3 is TGTGCCAGCAGCCAGAGCGGGGGGGCTACTGAGACCCAGTACTTC. It translates to CASSQSGGATETQYF.

The chain carries TRBV5-4 and TRBJ1-1, with 9 positions matching TRBD1. V dropped 6 bases and J dropped 4; count of bases not matched to a gene: 10. This CDR3 has 15 amino acids. Per germline, CDR1 SGHNT and CDR2 YYREEE (reference sequence). As DNA, the CDR3 is TGTGCCAGCATCAAGGGACAGGGTTTGACCACTGAAGCTTTCTTT. Amino acids: CASIKGQGLTTEAFF. Looking up the rest from reference TRBV5-4 and TRBJ1-1 gives the full variable domain: ETGVTQSPTHLIKTRGQQVTLRCSSQSGHNTVSWYQQALGQGPQFIFQYYREEENGRGNFPPRFSGLQFPNYSSELNVNALELDDSALYLCASIKGQGLTTEAFFGQGTRLTVV.

A note on this clone: Possible read error: a much larger clone is one base away. V usage is TRBV7-2 and J usage is TRBJ1-5, with D hard to call. With 5 bases removed from V and 0 bases from J, the gap between germline ends came to 5 bases. Germline V gene sequence: CDR1 SGHTA, CDR2 FQGNSA. The CDR3 is 13 amino acids. The CDR3 sequence is CASSTDSNQPQHF. DNA for the CDR3: TGTGCCAGCAGCACAGATAGCAATCAGCCCCAGCATTTT. Variable domain in full (rest from reference TRBV7-2 and TRBJ1-5): GAGVSQSPSNKVTEKGKDVELRCDPISGHTALYWYRQSLGQGLEFLIYFQGNSAPDKSGLPSDRFSAERTGGSVSTLTIQRTQQEDSAVYLCASSTDSNQPQHFGDGTRLSIL.

This chain joins TRBV28 and TRBJ1-6; 8 bases map to TRBD1. Trimming at V came to 3 bases and at J to 6 bases, leaving 7 bases not matched to a gene. Germline CDR1 is MDHEN and CDR2 is SYDVKM. The CDR3 is made up of 16 amino acids. Here the CDR3 reads CASSFGQGAGNSPLHF. CDR3 sequence (DNA): TGTGCCAGCAGTTTCGGACAGGGTGCCGGTAATTCACCCCTCCACTTT.

The genes are TRBV6-1 and TRBJ2-5; 9 bases agree with TRBD2. This CDR3 region has 18 residues. With 2 bases clipped from V and 3 bases from J, the junction kept 13 bases outside the gene matches. Germline assignment: CDR1 MNHNS and CDR2 SASEGT. The CDR3 sequence is CASSELPAGRGGEETQYF. DNA for the CDR3: TGTGCCAGCAGTGAATTGCCCGCAGGGCGGGGGGGCGAAGAGACCCAGTACTTC.

The chain couples TRBV18 to TRBJ2-5; the D is unclear. V was trimmed by 2 bases and J by 5 bases, leaving 12 bases between them. CDR1 and CDR2 from the germline V gene are KGHSH and LQKENI. CDR3 length: 14 residues. Here the CDR3 reads CASSPNGPGETQYF. CDR3 DNA sequence: TGTGCCAGCTCACCAAATGGGCCGGGTGAGACCCAGTACTTC.

The rearrangement links TRBV2 to TRBJ2-7; the D is unclear. V lost 6 bases and J 0 bases, leaving 15 bases between the germline ends. The germline CDR1 and CDR2 sequences are SNHLY and FYNNEI. This CDR3 has 15 amino acids. The CDR3 sequence: CASRRAPMPSYEQYF. The CDR3 DNA is TGTGCCAGCAGGAGAGCGCCTATGCCCTCCTACGAGCAGTACTTC.

The gene calls are TRBV30 and TRBJ2-7; D remains unclear. Germline CDR1 is GTSNPN and CDR2 is SVGIG (reference sequence). The ends were cut back, 0 bases at V and 5 bases at J, with 14 bases in the middle. The CDR3 runs to 14 residues. DNA for the CDR3: TGTGCCTGGAGTGTACTTAGGAGACTGGACGAGCAGTACTTC. As protein: CAWSVLRRLDEQYF. Supplemented by reference TRBV30 and TRBJ2-7, the full variable domain reads SQTIHQWPATLVQPVGSPLSLECTVEGTSNPNLYWYRQAAGRGLQLLFYSVGIGQISSEVPQNLSASRPQDRQFILSSKKLLLSDSGFYLCAWSVLRRLDEQYFGPGTRLTVT.

The rearrangement uses TRBV7-6 and TRBJ1-2; maybe TRBD1 (5 bases). Germline lookup yields CDR1 SGHVS and CDR2 FNYEAQ. This CDR3 is 12 amino acids long. Trimming removed 5 bases at V and 4 bases at J, with 8 bases between. CDR3 nucleotide sequence: TGTGCCAGCAGCCCAGGGAGCTATGGCTACACCTTC. Protein product: CASSPGSYGYTF.

This clone was found once. V gene TRBV6-1 combines with J gene TRBJ1-2; D call uncertain. Germline assignment: CDR1 MNHNS and CDR2 SASEGT. The CDR3 length is 15 residues. The ends were cut back, 2 bases at V and 5 bases at J, with 15 bases in the middle. In nucleotides, the CDR3 is TGTGCCAGCAGTGAAATCCGTCAGGACCTGTATGGCTACACCTTC. It codes for CASSEIRQDLYGYTF.

The CDR3 DNA is TGTGCCAGCAGCTCGGGACTAGCGGGCCACACAGATACGCAGTATTTT. This sequence encodes CASSSGLAGHTDTQYF. This rearrangement joins TRBV11-2 to TRBJ2-3; 12 bases are a match to TRBD2. The CDR3 contains 16 residues. The trim removed 4 bases at V and 2 bases at J, leaving 4 bases unmatched. The germline V gene has CDR1 SGHAT and CDR2 FQNNGV.

On this clone: In the same sample, other DNA sequences code for this CDR3. The J gene is TRBJ1-4, the V gene TRBV9, with D possibly TRBD1 on 5 matching bases. The V end lost 0 bases, the J end lost 5 bases, and 11 bases lay between the germline ends. Looked up from germline, CDR1 is SGDLS and CDR2 is YYNGEE. The CDR3 covers 15 residues. DNA of the CDR3: TGTGCCAGCAGCGTAGGGGGCACGGCCAATGAAAAACTGTTTTTT. It translates to CASSVGGTANEKLFF. Filled out from reference TRBV9 and TRBJ1-4, the complete variable domain reads DSGVTQTPKHLITATGQRVTLRCSPRSGDLSVYWYQQSLDQGLQFLIQYYNGEERAKGNILERFSAQQFPDLHSELNLSSLELGDSALYFCASSVGGTANEKLFFGSGTQLSVL.

CDR3 nucleotide sequence: TGCAGCGTTGTGGGGGGCAAAGAGACCCAGTACTTC. It is translated as CSVVGGKETQYF. The rearrangement joins TRBV29-1 to TRBJ2-5; the D gene could be TRBD1 or TRBD2 (6 bases each). Trimming took 4 bases from V and 3 from J, leaving 9 bases between them. CDR1 is SQVTM and CDR2 is ANQGSEA in the germline V gene. The CDR3 has 12 residues. Using reference TRBV29-1 and TRBJ2-5 for the parts outside the CDR3, the full variable domain is SAVISQKPSRDICQRGTSLTIQCQVDSQVTMMFWYRQQPGQSLTLIATANQGSEATYESGFVIDKFPISRPNLTFSTLTVSNMSPEDSSIYLCSVVGGKETQYFGPGTRLLVL.

The chain joins TRBV5-1 to TRBJ2-3; TRBD2 agrees at 8 bases. The CDR3 is made up of 15 amino acids. CDR1 and CDR2 (germline): SGHRS, YFSETQ. The trim removed 4 bases at V and 4 bases at J, leaving 8 bases unmatched. The CDR3 DNA follows: TGCGCCAGCAGCGCGCTAAGCGGGAGTGCAGATACGCAGTATTTT. It codes for CASSALSGSADTQYF. The full variable domain, with the rest looked up from reference TRBV5-1 and TRBJ2-3, is KAGVTQTPRYLIKTRGQQVTLSCSPISGHRSVSWYQQTPGQGLQFLFEYFSETQRNKGNFPGRFSGRQFSNSRSEMNVSTLELGDSALYLCASSALSGSADTQYFGPGTRLTVL.